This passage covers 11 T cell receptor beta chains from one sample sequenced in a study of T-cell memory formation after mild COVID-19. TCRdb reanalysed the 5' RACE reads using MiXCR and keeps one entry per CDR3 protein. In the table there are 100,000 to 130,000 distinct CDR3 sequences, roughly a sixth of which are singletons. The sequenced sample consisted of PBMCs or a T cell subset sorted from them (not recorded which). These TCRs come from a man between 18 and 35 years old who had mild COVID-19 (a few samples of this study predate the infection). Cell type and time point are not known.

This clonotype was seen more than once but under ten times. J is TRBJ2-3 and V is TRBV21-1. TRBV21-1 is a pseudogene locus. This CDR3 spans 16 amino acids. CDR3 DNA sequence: TGTGCCAGCAGCAAAGTTCTATGGGCAGGCACAGATACGCAGTATTTT. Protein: CASSKVLWAGTDTQYF.

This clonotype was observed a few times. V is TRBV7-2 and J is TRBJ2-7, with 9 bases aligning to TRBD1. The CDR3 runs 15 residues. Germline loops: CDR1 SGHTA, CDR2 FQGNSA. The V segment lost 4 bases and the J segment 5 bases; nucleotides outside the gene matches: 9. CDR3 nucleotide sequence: TGTGCCAGCAGCTCCGACAGGGGGGCCCCCAACGAGCAGTACTTC. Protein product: CASSSDRGAPNEQYF.

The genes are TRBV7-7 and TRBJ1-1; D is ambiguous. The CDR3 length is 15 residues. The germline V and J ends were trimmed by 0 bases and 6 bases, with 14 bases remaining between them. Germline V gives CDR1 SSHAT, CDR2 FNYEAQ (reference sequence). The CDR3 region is CASSLARWHPAEAFF. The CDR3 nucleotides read TGTGCCAGCAGCTTAGCGCGGTGGCACCCGGCTGAAGCTTTCTTT.

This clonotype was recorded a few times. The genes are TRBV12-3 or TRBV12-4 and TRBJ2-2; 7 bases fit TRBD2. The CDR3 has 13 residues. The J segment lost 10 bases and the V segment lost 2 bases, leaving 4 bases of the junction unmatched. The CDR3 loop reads CASSLTAGTELFF. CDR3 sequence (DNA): TGTGCCAGCAGTTTAACAGCGGGGACGGAGCTGTTTTTT.

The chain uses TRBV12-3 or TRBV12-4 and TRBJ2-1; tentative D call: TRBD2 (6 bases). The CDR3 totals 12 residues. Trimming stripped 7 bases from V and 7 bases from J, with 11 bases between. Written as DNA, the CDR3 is TGTGCCAGCACTTTGGAGGGGAATGAGCAGTTCTTC. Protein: CASTLEGNEQFF.

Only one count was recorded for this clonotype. CDR3 loop: CASSPRRTQGQPQHF. CDR3 coding DNA: TGTGCCAGCAGCCCCCGTCGGACCCAGGGTCAGCCCCAGCATTTT. V usage is TRBV7-2 and J usage is TRBJ1-5; D perhaps matches TRBD1 (5 bases). The CDR3 spans 15 residues. CDR1 and CDR2 from the germline V gene are SGHTA and FQGNSA. With 5 bases removed from V and 6 bases from J, the gap between germline ends came to 17 bases.

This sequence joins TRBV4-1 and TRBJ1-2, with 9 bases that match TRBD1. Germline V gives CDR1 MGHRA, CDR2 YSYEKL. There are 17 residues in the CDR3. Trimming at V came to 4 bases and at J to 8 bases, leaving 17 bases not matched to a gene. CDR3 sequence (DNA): TGCGCCAGCAGCCCCCTACCCGCCGGGACAGGGAGTCAAGGCTACACCTTC. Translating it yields CASSPLPAGTGSQGYTF.

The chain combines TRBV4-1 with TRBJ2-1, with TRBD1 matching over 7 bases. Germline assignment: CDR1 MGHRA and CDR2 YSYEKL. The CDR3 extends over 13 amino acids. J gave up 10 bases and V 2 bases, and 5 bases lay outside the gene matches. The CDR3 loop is CASSQPDRSEQFF. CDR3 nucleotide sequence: TGCGCCAGCAGCCAACCGGACAGGTCGGAGCAGTTCTTC.

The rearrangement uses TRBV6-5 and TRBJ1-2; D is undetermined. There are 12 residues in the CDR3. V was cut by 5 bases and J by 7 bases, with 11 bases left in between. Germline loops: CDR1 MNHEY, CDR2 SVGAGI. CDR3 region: CASSEAFGGYTF. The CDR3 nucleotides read TGTGCCAGCAGTGAGGCTTTCGGTGGCTACACCTTC.

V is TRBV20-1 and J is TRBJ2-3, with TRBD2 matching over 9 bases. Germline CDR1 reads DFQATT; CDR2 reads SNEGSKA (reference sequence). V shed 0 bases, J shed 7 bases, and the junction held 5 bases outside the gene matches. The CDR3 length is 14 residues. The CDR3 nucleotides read TGCAGTGCTAGAGATGGGGCGGGAGGGAATACGCAGTATTTT. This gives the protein CSARDGAGGNTQYF.

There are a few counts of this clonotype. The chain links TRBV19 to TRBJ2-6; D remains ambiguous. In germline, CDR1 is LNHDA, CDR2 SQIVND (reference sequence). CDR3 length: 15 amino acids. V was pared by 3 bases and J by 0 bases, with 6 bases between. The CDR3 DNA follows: TGTGCCAGTAGTATTGAGTCCTCTGGGGCCAACGTCCTGACTTTC. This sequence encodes CASSIESSGANVLTF.